These T cell receptor beta chains were read from a single sample in a study of blood T cell repertoires in COVID-19. Clones were sequenced by immunoSEQ multiplex PCR, and TCRdb holds only the in-frame ones, with some missing. The table includes approximately 330,000 clones, roughly 90% detected once. Sequenced sample: peripheral blood. These receptors came from a woman aged 40-49 years with COVID-19, enrolled during active disease. CDR3s include the opening cysteine and the closing phenylalanine or tryptophan. The D gene is left open where the match is weak. Some rows have no size entry. The others give once, few or many, or a class for an expanded clone.

clone_size,d_call,j_call,v_call,cdr3_aa,cdr3_nt
.,.,TRBJ1-1,TRBV7-9,CASSFNRNTEAFF,TGTGCCAGCAGCTTTAACAGGAACACTGAAGCTTTCTTT
.,TRBD1,TRBJ1-2,TRBV7-2,CASSLETGANYGYTF,TGTGCCAGCAGCTTAGAGACAGGGGCTAACTATGGCTACACCTTC
.,.,TRBJ1-5,TRBV6-6,CASSSQGRHQPQHF,TGTGCCAGCAGTTCCCAGGGCCGTCATCAGCCCCAGCATTTT
.,.,TRBJ1-2,TRBV30,CAWSRQNGYGYTF,TGTGCCTGGAGCAGACAGAACGGCTATGGCTACACCTTC
few,TRBD2,TRBJ2-7,TRBV19,CASRRVAGSEQYF,TGTGCCAGTAGGAGGGTAGCGGGAAGCGAGCAGTACTTC
.,.,TRBJ1-6,TRBV30,CAWDSSRGSFNSPLHF,TGTGCCTGGGATTCCTCGAGGGGGTCTTTTAATTCACCCCTCCACTTT
.,TRBD1,TRBJ2-7,TRBV9,CASSVGNRGSYEQYF,TGTGCCAGCAGCGTAGGTAACAGGGGCTCCTACGAGCAGTACTTC
.,.,TRBJ2-7,TRBV10-1,CASVGRRWTYEQYF,TGCGCCAGCGTGGGCAGGCGATGGACCTACGAGCAGTACTTC
.,.,TRBJ2-7,TRBV29-1,CSVSGIGVYEQYF,TGCAGCGTTTCCGGCATAGGGGTGTACGAGCAGTACTTC
.,.,TRBJ2-7,TRBV11-2,CASSQWVSVSYEQYF,TGTGCCAGCAGCCAGTGGGTCAGCGTCTCCTACGAGCAGTACTTC
.,TRBD1,TRBJ2-3,TRBV15,CATSVLGTGLPDTQYF,TGTGCCACCAGCGTACTCGGGACAGGGTTACCAGATACGCAGTATTTT
few,.,TRBJ1-4,TRBV28,CASSPSEGWSNEKLFF,TGTGCCAGCAGTCCCTCGGAGGGGTGGTCTAATGAAAAACTGTTTTTT
.,TRBD1,TRBJ1-1,TRBV7-9,CASSPRTGNTEAFF,TGTGCCAGCAGCCCCCGGACAGGGAACACTGAAGCTTTCTTT
.,TRBD1,TRBJ1-5,TRBV6-6,CASSPAGQGLTQPQHF,TGTGCCAGCAGTCCCGCGGGACAGGGTTTAACGCAGCCCCAGCATTTT
.,TRBD2,TRBJ2-1,TRBV25-1,CASSSSAGGSYNEQFF,TGTGCCAGCAGTAGTAGCGCGGGAGGCTCCTACAATGAGCAGTTCTTC
.,TRBD1,TRBJ2-7,TRBV19,CASRGPGQGVYEQYF,TGTGCCAGTAGGGGCCCGGGACAGGGGGTTTACGAGCAGTACTTC
.,TRBD1,TRBJ2-2,TRBV7-3,CASSRQGWVGELFF,TGTGCCAGCAGTCGACAGGGGTGGGTCGGGGAGCTGTTTTTT
.,.,TRBJ1-1,TRBV11-2,CASSLDRNTEAFF,TGTGCCAGCAGCTTGGACAGAAACACTGAAGCTTTCTTT
.,.,TRBJ1-3,TRBV19,CASSVRDTTPVGNTIYF,TGTGCCAGTAGTGTCCGGGACACCACCCCAGTAGGAAACACCATATATTTT
.,.,TRBJ2-7,TRBV27,CASSLSVSTFYEQYF,TGTGCCAGCAGTTTATCGGTTAGCACCTTCTACGAGCAGTACTTC
.,.,TRBJ1-6,TRBV6-2/TRBV6-3,CASSRDTSIASPLHF,TGTGCCAGCAGTCGGGACACTTCAATAGCTTCACCCCTCCACTTT
.,TRBD1,TRBJ1-2,TRBV30,CAWSGGSGTGGLGGYGYTF,TGTGCCTGGAGTGGAGGGTCCGGGACAGGGGGCTTAGGAGGCTATGGCTACACCTTC
.,TRBD1,TRBJ2-7,TRBV5-1,CASSDQTGSYEQYF,TGCGCCAGCAGCGACCAGACAGGGTCCTACGAGCAGTACTTC
.,.,TRBJ1-6,TRBV30,CAWSGAGVNSPLHF,TGTGCCTGGAGTGGGGCAGGGGTCAATTCACCCCTCCACTTT
.,TRBD2,TRBJ2-7,TRBV18,CASSLAGVDEQYF,TGTGCCAGCTCATTGGCGGGAGTCGACGAGCAGTACTTC
.,.,TRBJ1-4,TRBV9,CASSAGDWGEGIGSLFF,TGTGCCAGCAGCGCGGGAGACTGGGGGGAAGGGATAGGGTCGCTGTTTTTT
.,.,TRBJ2-3,TRBV4-3,CASSQAGGFSTDTQYF,TGCGCCAGCAGCCAAGCGGGGGGCTTTAGCACAGATACGCAGTATTTT
.,.,TRBJ1-1,TRBV28,CASRQGYTEAFF,TGTGCCAGCAGGCAGGGTTACACTGAAGCTTTCTTT
.,TRBD1,TRBJ1-1,TRBV5-4,CASSLGGDRGSTEAFF,TGTGCCAGCAGCTTGGGAGGGGACAGGGGTTCCACTGAAGCTTTCTTT
.,.,TRBJ1-2,TRBV27,CASSFGQLYGYTF,TGTGCCAGCAGTTTCGGACAGCTCTATGGCTACACCTTC
once,TRBD1,TRBJ2-3,TRBV5-5,CASSRSGQGQDTQYF,TGTGCCAGCAGCCGGTCGGGACAGGGGCAAGATACGCAGTATTTT
.,TRBD1,TRBJ1-1,TRBV2,CASAQESGGTEAFF,TGTGCCAGCGCCCAGGAGTCAGGGGGCACTGAAGCTTTCTTT
few,TRBD1,TRBJ1-2,TRBV7-2,CASSFGQGLYGYTF,TGTGCCAGCAGCTTTGGACAGGGACTTTATGGCTACACCTTC
.,TRBD2,TRBJ2-7,TRBV5-1,CASSSGLAGGPSSYEQYF,TGCGCCAGCAGCTCCGGACTAGCGGGGGGACCGAGCTCCTACGAGCAGTACTTC
.,.,TRBJ2-1,TRBV5-6,CASSPPAYNEQFF,TGTGCCAGCAGCCCGCCAGCGTACAATGAGCAGTTCTTC
.,TRBD1,TRBJ1-2,TRBV29-1,CSVPDRTYGYTF,TGCAGCGTCCCGGACAGGACGTATGGCTACACCTTC
.,.,TRBJ1-1,TRBV2,CASSIQTGEAFF,TGTGCCAGCAGTATACAGACAGGAGAAGCTTTCTTT